This T cell receptor beta chain was captured by sequencing in a study of Ad26.COV2.S vaccination and SARS-CoV-2 variants. As for the study in general: Within the COV1001 Ad26.COV2.S trial arm, the donor was enrolled. Participants got Ad26.COV2.S intramuscularly, once or twice 56 days apart. Study outcomes and limitations: Substantial response breadth was reportedly seen for spike-specific CD8+ and CD4+ T cells after vaccination.

Treatment of the sample: over 15 received Ad26.COV2.S at low or high dose, single or two shots; 5 received placebo; per-sample allocation not given. Sampling took place 63 days after the first vaccine or placebo injection. This Boston cohort included adults aged 18-55 years. A note on this clone: No antigen is known for it.

Sequenced by immunoSEQ multiplex PCR; TCRdb stores in-frame clones only, minus some. The table records roughly 320,000 clones, 86% of them present only once. After removal of 4 bases from V and 1 base from J, the junction contained 5 bases not matched to a gene. The CDR3 runs 15 residues. Germline CDR1 reads MNHEY; CDR2 reads SVGEGT. The input for sequencing was peripheral blood, taken in a trial of Ad26.COV2.S vaccine versus placebo. The chain employs TRBV6-2 or TRBV6-3 and TRBJ2-5; 8 bases line up with TRBD2. This sequence was found in a person aged 18-65 years who received the Ad26.COV2.S COVID-19 vaccine or a placebo. CDR3 sequence (DNA): TGTGCCAGCAGTTCCGTCAGCGGGGGCCAAGAGACCCAGTACTTC. It encodes CASSSVSGGQETQYF.